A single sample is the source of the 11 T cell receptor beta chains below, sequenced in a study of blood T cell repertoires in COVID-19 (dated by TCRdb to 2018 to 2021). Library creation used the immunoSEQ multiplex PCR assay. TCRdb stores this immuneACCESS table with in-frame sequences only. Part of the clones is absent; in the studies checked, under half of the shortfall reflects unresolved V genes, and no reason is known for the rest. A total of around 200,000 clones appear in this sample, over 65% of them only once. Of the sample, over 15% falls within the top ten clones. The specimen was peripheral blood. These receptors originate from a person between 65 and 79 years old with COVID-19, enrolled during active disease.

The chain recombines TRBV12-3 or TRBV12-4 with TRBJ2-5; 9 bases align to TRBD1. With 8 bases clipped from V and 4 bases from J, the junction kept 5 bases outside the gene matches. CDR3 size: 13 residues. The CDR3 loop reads CASGTDRGETQYF. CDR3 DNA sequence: TGTGCCAGCGGTACGGACAGGGGAGAGACCCAGTACTTC.

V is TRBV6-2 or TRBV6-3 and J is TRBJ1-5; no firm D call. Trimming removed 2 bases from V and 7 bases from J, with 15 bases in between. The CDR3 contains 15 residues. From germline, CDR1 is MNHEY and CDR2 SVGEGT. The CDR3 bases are TGTGCCAGCAGTTACCCCGACGCCAGAGGCCAGCCCCAGCATTTT. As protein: CASSYPDARGQPQHF.

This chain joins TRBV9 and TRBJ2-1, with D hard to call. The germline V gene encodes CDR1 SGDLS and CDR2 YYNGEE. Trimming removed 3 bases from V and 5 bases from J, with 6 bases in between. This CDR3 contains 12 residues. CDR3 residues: CASSASNNEQFF. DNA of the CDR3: TGTGCCAGCAGCGCCTCTAACAATGAGCAGTTCTTC.

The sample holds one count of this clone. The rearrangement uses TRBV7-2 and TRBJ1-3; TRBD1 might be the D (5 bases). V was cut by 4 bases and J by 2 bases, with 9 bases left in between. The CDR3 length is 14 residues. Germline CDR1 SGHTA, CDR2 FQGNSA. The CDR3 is CASSSTGAGNTIYF. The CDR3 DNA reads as TGTGCCAGCAGCTCCACAGGAGCTGGAAACACCATATATTTT.

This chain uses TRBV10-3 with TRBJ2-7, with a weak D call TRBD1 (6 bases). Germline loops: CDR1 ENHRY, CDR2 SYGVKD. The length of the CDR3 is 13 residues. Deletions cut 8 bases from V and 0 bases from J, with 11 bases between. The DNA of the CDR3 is TGTGCCATCGGGGGCGACTACTCCTACGAGCAGTACTTC. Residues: CAIGGDYSYEQYF.

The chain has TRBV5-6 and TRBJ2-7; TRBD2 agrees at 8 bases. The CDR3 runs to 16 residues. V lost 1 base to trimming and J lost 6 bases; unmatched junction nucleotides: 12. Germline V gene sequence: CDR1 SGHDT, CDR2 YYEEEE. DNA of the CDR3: TGTGCCAGCAGCTTGCGCCGGGAGGGCCCTTTTGGCGAGCAGTACTTC. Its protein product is CASSLRREGPFGEQYF.

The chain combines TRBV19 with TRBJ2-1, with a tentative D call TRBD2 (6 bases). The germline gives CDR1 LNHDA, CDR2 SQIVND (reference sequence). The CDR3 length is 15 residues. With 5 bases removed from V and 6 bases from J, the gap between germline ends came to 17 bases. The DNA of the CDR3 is TGTGCCAGTAGTTCAACGAGCTGGGGAGGCAATGAGCAGTTCTTC. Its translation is CASSSTSWGGNEQFF.

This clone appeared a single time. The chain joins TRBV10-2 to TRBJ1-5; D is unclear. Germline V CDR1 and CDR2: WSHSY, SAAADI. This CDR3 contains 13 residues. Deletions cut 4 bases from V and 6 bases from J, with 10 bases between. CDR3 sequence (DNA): TGCGCCAGCAGTGTAGCGGTAGGTCAGCCCCAGCATTTT. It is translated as CASSVAVGQPQHF.

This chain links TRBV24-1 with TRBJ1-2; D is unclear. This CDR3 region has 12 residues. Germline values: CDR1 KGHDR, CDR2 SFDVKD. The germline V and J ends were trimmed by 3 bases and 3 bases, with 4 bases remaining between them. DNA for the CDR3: TGTGCCACCAGTGATCCCTACTATGGCTACACCTTC. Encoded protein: CATSDPYYGYTF.

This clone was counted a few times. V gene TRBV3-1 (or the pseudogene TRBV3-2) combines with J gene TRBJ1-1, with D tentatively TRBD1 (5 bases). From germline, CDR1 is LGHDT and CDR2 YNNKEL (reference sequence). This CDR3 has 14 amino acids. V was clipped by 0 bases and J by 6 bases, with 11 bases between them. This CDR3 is CASSQEVRGAEAFF. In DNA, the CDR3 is TGTGCCAGCAGCCAAGAGGTTCGGGGGGCTGAAGCTTTCTTT.

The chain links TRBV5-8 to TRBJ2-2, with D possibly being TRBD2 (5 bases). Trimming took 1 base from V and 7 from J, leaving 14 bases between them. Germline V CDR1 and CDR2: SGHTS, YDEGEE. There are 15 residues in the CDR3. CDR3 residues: CASSLNGLALGELFF. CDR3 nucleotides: TGTGCCAGCAGCTTGAATGGGCTAGCTCTCGGGGAGCTGTTTTTT.